The source of this T cell receptor beta chain is a study of neurological immune-mediated disorders (dated by TCRdb to the late 2010s). About the full investigation: Among the approximately 35 multiple sclerosis patients, around 31 had relapsing-remitting MS and 3 had secondary progressive MS. Peripheral blood TCR-beta repertoires from HTLV-I-associated myelopathy (HAM/TSP) patients, multiple sclerosis patients and healthy controls were compared by UMI-based sequencing. Longitudinal samples, technical triplicates and paired sorted CD4+ and CD8+ T-cell subsets, alongside PBMC samples, were included among the approximately 110 TCR-beta libraries. The cohort comprised 68 subjects: around 15 HAM/TSP patients, 35 or so multiple sclerosis patients and around 20 healthy controls.

For the unsorted PBMC libraries, 2 million PBMCs were stored in RNAlater at -80 degrees C until RNA extraction and were used to generate the libraries. Multiple sclerosis patients were enrolled in a US clinical protocol evaluating disease progression by magnetic resonance imaging. PBMCs were separated from peripheral blood using Ficoll-Hypaque density gradient centrifugation and then cryopreserved in liquid nitrogen. cDNA synthesis used template-switch 5'RACE with a primer carrying a 10-nucleotide random unique molecular identifier tagging each TCR transcript. Over 180 million TCR-beta sequences, covering 15-18 subjects, were produced in each sequencing run. The RNeasy kit was used to extract total RNA. Using the KAPA Real-time Library Amplification kit, TCR-beta VDJ regions were amplified with primers for the TCR constant region and the 5'RACE anchor. A first PCR added sample indexes and Illumina adaptors, after which a second PCR increased the library yield. The roughly 650 bp TCR product was size-selected on a 2% E-gel SizeSelection system after Ampure bead purification. Before pooling, library quality was checked on a Bioanalyzer, concentration was measured with Qubit, and libraries were quantified with the Kapa Library Quantification kit. Libraries were sequenced paired-end 2 x 150 bp on an Illumina HiSeq 2500. To increase sequence diversity, about 25-30% phiX was spiked into each library pool. Concerning the study's data processing: The quality-filtered reads were processed with the UMI-based MiGEC pipeline, whose error correction step removed more than 90% of the raw TCR sequences. VDJ genes were aligned to IMGT germline references, and each clonotype was defined by a unique CDR3 amino acid sequence together with V-J genes. Clonal expansion, Shannon diversity and CDR3 relatedness were evaluated with VDJtools (CalcPairwiseDistances, ClusterSamples), while phylogenetic trees were built in CLCbio workbench. Using coefficient-of-variation modelling across technical triplicates, the study counted a clone as expanded if it had at least 8 unique UMIs. Clones were called with MiXCR by TCRdb after fastp trimmed the public reads at Q25, and only in-frame beta chains were retained. Each CDR3 protein appears once, grouped with its most common genes and DNA. The V and J calls reflect TCRdb's pipeline rather than the authors' work. This sample comprises just under 60,000 distinct CDR3 sequences, 2% to 2.5% of them detected only once. The ten largest clonotypes hold approximately 3% of the sample.

As encoded in the germline V gene, CDR1 is SGHVS while CDR2 is FNYEAQ. V loses 4 bases of germline sequence and J loses 7 bases, and the interval between the two ends is 11 bases. The CDR3 spans 12 residues, from the cysteine through the phenylalanine. Of all the DNA, just the CDR3 is kept, 36 bases in frame from base 1. Broader findings and caveats from the paper: No association of the MS cluster with clinical or MRI features was observed, and the need for larger cohorts was stated by the authors. TCR clonal expansion was highest in HAM/TSP patients and lowest in MS patients, with MS patients falling below even healthy controls. No identical CDR3 amino acid sequences were shared among expanded clones across subjects, suggesting private TCR-beta repertoires in all groups. Repertoires from 18 of 34 MS patients were grouped by phylogenetic analysis into a cluster of related CDR3 sequences, suggesting a possible repertoire-level signature.

This clonotype has a count of ten or more. It has no known antigen specificity. One base away there is no much larger clone; base qualities are not given. This receptor chain uses TRBV7-6 and TRBJ2-7; D gene: possibly TRBD1, on 6 matching bases. The specimen sequenced was PBMCs. The receptor was isolated from a middle-aged man with multiple sclerosis. In nucleotide form, the sequence is TGTGCCAGCAGCTCCAACAGGGCTGAGCAGTACTTC. It is translated as CASSSNRAEQYF.